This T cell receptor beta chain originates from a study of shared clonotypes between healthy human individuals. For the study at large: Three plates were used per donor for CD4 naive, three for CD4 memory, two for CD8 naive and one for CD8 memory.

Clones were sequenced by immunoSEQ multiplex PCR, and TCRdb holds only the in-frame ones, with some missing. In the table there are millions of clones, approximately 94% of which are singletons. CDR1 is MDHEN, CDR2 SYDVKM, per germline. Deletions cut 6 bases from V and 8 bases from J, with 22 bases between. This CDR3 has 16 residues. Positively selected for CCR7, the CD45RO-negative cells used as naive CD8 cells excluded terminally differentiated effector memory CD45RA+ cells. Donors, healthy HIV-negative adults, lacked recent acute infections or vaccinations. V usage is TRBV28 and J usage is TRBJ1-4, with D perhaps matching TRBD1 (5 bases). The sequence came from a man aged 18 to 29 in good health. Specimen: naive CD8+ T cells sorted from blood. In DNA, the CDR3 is TGTGCCAGCAGCTCCATTGTGGGCCGGAGGGGAGAAAAACTGTTTTTT. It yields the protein CASSSIVGRRGEKLFF.